This paragraph covers one T cell receptor beta chain sequence. The antigen is unknown. These data belong to a study of CD8+ T cells in alopecia areata. Study-wide findings and caveats: Mice showed TCR sharing more clearly than patients did, possibly owing to HLA. The study also sequences resident alphabeta T cells of normal skin in scalp samples.

This CDR3 is 14 amino acids long. Looked up from germline, CDR1 is LGHNA and CDR2 is YNFKEQ. V was cut by 4 bases and J by 6 bases, with 12 bases left in between. TCR sequencing used cDNA made by reverse transcription of extracted RNA. Assay: immunoSEQ multiplex PCR; the TCRdb copy retains only in-frame clones and omits some. The data hold fewer than 150,000 clones, with around 64% observed a single time. The rearrangement uses TRBV4-2 and TRBJ2-2; D not resolved. The TCR originated in a human donor in good health. Sequenced sample: CD4+ T cells sorted from blood. CDR3 nucleotides: TGTGCCAGCAGCCGAATTGACCCAGCCGGGGAGCTGTTTTTT. Translation: CASSRIDPAGELFF.